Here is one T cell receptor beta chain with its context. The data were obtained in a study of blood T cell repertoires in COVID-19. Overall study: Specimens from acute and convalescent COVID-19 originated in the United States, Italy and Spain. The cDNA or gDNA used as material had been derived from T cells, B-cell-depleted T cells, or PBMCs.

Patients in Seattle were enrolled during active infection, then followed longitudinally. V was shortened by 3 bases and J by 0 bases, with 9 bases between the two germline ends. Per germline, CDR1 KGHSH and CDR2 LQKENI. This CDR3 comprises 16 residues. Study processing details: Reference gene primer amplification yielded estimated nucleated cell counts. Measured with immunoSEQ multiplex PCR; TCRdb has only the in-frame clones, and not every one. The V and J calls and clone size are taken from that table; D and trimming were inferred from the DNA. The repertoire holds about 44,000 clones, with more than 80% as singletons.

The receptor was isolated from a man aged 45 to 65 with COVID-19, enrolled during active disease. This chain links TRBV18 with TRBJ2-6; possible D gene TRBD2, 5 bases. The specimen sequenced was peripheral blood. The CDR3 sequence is CASSPQRSSGANVLTF. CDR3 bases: TGTGCCAGCTCACCCCAGCGGTCCTCTGGGGCCAACGTCCTGACTTTC.